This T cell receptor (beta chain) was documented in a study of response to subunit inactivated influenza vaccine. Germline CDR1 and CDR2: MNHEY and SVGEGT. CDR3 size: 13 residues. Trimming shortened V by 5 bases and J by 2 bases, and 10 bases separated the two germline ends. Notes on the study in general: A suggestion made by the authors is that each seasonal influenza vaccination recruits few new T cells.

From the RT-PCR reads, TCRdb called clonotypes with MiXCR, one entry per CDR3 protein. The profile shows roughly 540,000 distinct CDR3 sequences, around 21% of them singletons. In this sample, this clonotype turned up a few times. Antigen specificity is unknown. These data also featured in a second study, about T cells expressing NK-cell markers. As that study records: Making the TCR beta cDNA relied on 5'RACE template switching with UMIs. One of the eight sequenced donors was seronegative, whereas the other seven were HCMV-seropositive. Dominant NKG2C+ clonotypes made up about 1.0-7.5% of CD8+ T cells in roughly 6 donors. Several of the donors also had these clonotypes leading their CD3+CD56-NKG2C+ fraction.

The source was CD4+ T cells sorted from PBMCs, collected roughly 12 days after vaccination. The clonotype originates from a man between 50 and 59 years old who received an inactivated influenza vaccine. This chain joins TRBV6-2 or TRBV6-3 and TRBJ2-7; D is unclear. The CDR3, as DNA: TGTGCCAGCAGTAAACCAGCCGCCTACGAGCAGTACTTC. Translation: CASSKPAAYEQYF.